The source of this T cell receptor (beta chain) is a study of Tregs in tolerant kidney transplant recipients. Study-wide context: Related graft donors supplied nonmyeloablative bone marrow transplants, and mixed chimerism was transient.

Notes on this clone: The target antigen is unknown. The DNA ends 3 residues before the CDR3 does, and the rest of the CDR3 is filled in from the germline J gene.

Only in-frame clones appear in the TCRdb table, and some are missing; sequencing was by immunoSEQ multiplex PCR. The sample table sets out approximately 35,000 clones. Trimming left V 8 bases short and J 2 bases short, with 11 bases between. Germline V lookup: CDR1 SGHVS, CDR2 FNYEAQ. The CDR3 runs to 13 residues. Findings of the study overall: Tolerant patients' donor-specific Tregs expanded beyond overall Tregs, suggesting antigen-driven growth. Nucleotide sequences could not be compared across some patients' samples due to primer changes.

Sequencing used CD8+ T cells from blood, obtained before the transplant. The genes are TRBV7-6 and TRBJ2-3, with a weak D call TRBD2 (5 bases). The receptor's source is a human donor who received a combined kidney and bone marrow transplant. CDR3 sequence: CASAEDFTDTQYF. CDR3 DNA (partial): TGTGCCAGCGCGGAGGACTTCACAGATACG.